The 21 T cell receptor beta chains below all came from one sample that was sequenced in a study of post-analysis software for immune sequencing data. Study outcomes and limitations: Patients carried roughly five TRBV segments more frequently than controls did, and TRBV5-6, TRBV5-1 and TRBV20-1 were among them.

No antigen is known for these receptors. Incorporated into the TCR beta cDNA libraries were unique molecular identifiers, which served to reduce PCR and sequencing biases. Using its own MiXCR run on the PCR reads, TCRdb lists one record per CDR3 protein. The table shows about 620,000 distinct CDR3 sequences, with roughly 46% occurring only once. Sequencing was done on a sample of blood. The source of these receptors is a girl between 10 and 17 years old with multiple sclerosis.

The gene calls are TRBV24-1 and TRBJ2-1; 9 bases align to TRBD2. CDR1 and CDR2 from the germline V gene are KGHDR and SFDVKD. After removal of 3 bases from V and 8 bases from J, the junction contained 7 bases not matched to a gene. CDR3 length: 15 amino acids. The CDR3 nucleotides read TGTGCCACCAGTGATGCAGGGACTAGCATGCATGAGCAGTTCTTC. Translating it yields CATSDAGTSMHEQFF.

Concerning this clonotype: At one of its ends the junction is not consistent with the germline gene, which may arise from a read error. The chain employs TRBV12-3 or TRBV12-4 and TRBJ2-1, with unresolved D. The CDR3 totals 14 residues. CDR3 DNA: TGTGCCATCAGTTCCACGGAAGCCTACAATGAGCAGTTCTTC. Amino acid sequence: CAISSTEAYNEQFF.

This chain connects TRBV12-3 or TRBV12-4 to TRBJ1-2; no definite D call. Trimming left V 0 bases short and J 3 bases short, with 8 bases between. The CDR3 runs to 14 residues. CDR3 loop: CASSLAGGYYGYTF. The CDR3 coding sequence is TGTGCCAGCAGTTTAGCGGGCGGATACTATGGCTACACCTTC.

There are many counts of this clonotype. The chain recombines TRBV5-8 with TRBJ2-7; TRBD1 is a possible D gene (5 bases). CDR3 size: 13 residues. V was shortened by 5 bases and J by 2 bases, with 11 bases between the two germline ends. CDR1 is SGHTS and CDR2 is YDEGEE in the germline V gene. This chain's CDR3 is CASSLPGTYEQYF. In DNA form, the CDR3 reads TGTGCCAGCAGTCTCCCAGGGACCTACGAGCAGTACTTC.

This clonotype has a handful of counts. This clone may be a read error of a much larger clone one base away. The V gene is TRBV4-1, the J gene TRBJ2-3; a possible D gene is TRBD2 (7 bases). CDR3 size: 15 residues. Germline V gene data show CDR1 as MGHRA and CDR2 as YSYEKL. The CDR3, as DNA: TGCACCAGCAGCGGAGCGGGCGGGGGCCCTGATACGCAGTATTTT. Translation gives CTSSGAGGGPDTQYF.

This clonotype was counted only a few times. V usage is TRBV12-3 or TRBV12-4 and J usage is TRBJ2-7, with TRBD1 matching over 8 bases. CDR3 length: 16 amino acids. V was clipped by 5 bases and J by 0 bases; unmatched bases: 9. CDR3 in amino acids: CASSLRTGPRSYEQYF. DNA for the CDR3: TGTGCCAGCAGTCTCAGGACAGGGCCCCGCTCCTACGAGCAGTACTTC.

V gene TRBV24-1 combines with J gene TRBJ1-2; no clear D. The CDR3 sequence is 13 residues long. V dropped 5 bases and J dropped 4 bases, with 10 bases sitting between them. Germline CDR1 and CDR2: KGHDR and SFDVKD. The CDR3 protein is CATSAYSCYGYTF. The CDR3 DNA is TGTGCCACCAGTGCGTACAGCTGCTATGGCTACACCTTC.

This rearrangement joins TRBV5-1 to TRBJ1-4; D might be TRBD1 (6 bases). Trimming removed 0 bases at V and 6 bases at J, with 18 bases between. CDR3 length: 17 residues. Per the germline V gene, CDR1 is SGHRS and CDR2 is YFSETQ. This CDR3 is CASSLAGGRTEDEKLFF. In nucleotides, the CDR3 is TGCGCCAGCAGCTTGGCCGGGGGTAGGACAGAAGATGAAAAACTGTTTTTT.

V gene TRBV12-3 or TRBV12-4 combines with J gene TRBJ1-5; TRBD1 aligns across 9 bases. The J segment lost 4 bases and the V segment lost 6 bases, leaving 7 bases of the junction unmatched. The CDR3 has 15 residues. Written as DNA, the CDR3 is TGTGCCAGCAGATCCGGGACAGGGCAAAATCAGCCCCAGCATTTT. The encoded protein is CASRSGTGQNQPQHF.

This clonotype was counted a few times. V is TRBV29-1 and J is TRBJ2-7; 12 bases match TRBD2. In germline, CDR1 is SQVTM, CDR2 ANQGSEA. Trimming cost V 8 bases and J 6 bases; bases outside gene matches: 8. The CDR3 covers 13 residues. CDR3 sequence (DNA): TGCAGCACATTGGGGACTAGCGGGTCCGAGCAGTACTTC. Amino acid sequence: CSTLGTSGSEQYF.

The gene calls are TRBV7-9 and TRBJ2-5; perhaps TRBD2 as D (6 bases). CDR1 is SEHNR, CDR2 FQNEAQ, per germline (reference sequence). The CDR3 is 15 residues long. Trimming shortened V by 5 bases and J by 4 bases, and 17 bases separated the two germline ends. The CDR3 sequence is CASSLRDWEGETQYF. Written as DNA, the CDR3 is TGTGCCAGCAGCCTCCGGGACTGGGAAGGAGAGACCCAGTACTTC.

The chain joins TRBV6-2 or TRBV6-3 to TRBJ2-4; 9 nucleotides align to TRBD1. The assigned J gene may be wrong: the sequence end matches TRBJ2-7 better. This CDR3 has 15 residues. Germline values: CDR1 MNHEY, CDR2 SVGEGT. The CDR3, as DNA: TGTGCCAGCAGCCCTCGGGGGACAGGGTCATCCGAGCAGTACTTC. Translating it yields CASSPRGTGSSEQYF.

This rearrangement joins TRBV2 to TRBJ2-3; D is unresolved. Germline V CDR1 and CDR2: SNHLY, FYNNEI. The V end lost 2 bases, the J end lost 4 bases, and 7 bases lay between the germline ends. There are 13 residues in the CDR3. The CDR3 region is CASSERVADTQYF. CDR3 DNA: TGTGCCAGCAGTGAAAGAGTGGCAGATACGCAGTATTTT.

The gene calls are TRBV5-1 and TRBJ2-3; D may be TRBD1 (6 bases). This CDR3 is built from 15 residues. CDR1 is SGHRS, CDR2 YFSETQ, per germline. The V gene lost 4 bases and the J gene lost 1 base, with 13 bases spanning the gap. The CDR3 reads CASSLGTRRTDTQYF. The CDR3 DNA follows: TGCGCCAGCAGCCTCGGGACAAGACGCACAGATACGCAGTATTTT. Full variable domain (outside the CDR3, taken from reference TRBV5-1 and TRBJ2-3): KAGVTQTPRYLIKTRGQQVTLSCSPISGHRSVSWYQQTPGQGLQFLFEYFSETQRNKGNFPGRFSGRQFSNSRSEMNVSTLELGDSALYLCASSLGTRRTDTQYFGPGTRLTVL.

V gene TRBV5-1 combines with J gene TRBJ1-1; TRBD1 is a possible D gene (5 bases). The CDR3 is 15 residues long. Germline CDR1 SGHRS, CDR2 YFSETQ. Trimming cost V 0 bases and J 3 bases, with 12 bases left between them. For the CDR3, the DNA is TGCGCCAGCAGCTTGGACTGGGTAGGGGACACTGAAGCTTTCTTT. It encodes CASSLDWVGDTEAFF. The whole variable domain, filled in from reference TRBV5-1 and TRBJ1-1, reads KAGVTQTPRYLIKTRGQQVTLSCSPISGHRSVSWYQQTPGQGLQFLFEYFSETQRNKGNFPGRFSGRQFSNSRSEMNVSTLELGDSALYLCASSLDWVGDTEAFFGQGTRLTVV.

CDR3 region: CSVPGRRVYEQYF. As DNA, the CDR3 is TGCAGCGTGCCAGGGAGGAGGGTCTACGAGCAGTACTTC. The chain recombines TRBV29-1 with TRBJ2-7, with D possibly TRBD2 on 6 matching bases. The CDR3 is 13 residues long. Trimming shortened V by 6 bases and J by 3 bases, and 15 bases separated the two germline ends. Germline CDR1 reads SQVTM; CDR2 reads ANQGSEA.

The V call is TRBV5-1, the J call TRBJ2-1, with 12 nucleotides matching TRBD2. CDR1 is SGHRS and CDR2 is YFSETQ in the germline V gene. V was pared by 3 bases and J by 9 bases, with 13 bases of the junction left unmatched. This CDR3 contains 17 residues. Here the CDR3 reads CASSSKPLAGGPGEQFF. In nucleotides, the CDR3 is TGCGCCAGCAGCTCGAAGCCCCTAGCGGGAGGGCCAGGTGAGCAGTTCTTC.

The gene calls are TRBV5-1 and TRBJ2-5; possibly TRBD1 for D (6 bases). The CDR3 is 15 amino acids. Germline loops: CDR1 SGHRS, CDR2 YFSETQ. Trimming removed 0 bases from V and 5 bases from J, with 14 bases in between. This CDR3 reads CASSLDTGPGETQYF. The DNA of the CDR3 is TGCGCCAGCAGCTTGGATACAGGGCCGGGGGAGACCCAGTACTTC.

The CDR3 DNA is TGTGCCAGCAGCTCCCGCGGGCGGGTCCCCTACGAGCAGTACTTC. This encodes CASSSRGRVPYEQYF. This chain uses TRBV7-8 with TRBJ2-7, with TRBD2 as a possible D gene (5 bases). Germline assignment: CDR1 SGHVS and CDR2 FQNEAQ. V was clipped by 4 bases and J by 2 bases, with 15 bases between them. This CDR3 has 15 amino acids.

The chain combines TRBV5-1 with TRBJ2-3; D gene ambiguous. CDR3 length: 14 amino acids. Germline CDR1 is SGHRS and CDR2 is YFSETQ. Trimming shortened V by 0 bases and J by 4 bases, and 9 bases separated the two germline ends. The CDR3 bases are TGCGCCAGCAGCTTGGAGGTCGCGGCAGATACGCAGTATTTT. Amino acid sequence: CASSLEVAADTQYF. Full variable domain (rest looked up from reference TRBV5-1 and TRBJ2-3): KAGVTQTPRYLIKTRGQQVTLSCSPISGHRSVSWYQQTPGQGLQFLFEYFSETQRNKGNFPGRFSGRQFSNSRSEMNVSTLELGDSALYLCASSLEVAADTQYFGPGTRLTVL.

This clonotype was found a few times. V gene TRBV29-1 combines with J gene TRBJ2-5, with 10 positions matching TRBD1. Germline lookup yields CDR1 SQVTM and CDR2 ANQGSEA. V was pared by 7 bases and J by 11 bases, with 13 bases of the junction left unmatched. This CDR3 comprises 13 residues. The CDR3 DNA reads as TGCAGCGCACCGGGACAGGGGCCTGGGGAGCAGTACTTC. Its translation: CSAPGQGPGEQYF.